Below are 8 T cell receptor beta chains sequenced from a single sample in a study of T cells in Graves' hyperthyroidism and ophthalmopathy. The CDR3 regions of TCR beta were amplified from RNA transcripts. A first-round RT-PCR of the TCR CDR3 used the HTBI primer set. TCRdb independently ran MiXCR on the multiplex PCR reads; one entry per CDR3 protein. The sample has around 620,000 distinct CDR3 sequences; 12% to 15% are singletons. Sequenced: blood. The receptors originated from a young woman with Graves' ophthalmopathy.

The gene calls are TRBV9 and TRBJ2-2; 7 positions agree with TRBD2. V shed 4 bases and J 4 bases; nucleotides not matched to a gene: 16. Germline values: CDR1 SGDLS, CDR2 YYNGEE. The CDR3 runs 18 residues. The CDR3 nucleotides read TGTGCCAGCAGCCCAAGAATGGGGGGGTTCGGTGGCACCGGGGAGCTGTTTTTT. Translating gives CASSPRMGGFGGTGELFF.

The chain combines TRBV7-9 with TRBJ1-2; TRBD1 matches 9 bases. The CDR3 length is 15 residues. The J segment lost 5 bases and the V segment lost 3 bases, leaving 7 bases of the junction unmatched. The germline V gene has CDR1 SEHNR and CDR2 FQNEAQ (reference sequence). The CDR3 coding sequence is TGTGCCAGCAGCTTCGGAACAGGGGGCGGTTATGGCTACACCTTC. It encodes CASSFGTGGGYGYTF.

This clonotype was picked up many times. This chain joins TRBV11-3 and TRBJ2-1; 9 nucleotides line up with TRBD2. The CDR3 is 20 residues long. Germline CDR1 is SGHNT and CDR2 is YENEEA. The J segment lost 0 bases and the V segment lost 4 bases, leaving 16 bases of the junction unmatched. The CDR3 DNA is TGTGCCAGCAGCTCCGTTAGCGGGAGAAAAGTGAGGTTCTCCTACAATGAGCAGTTCTTC. Translating gives CASSSVSGRKVRFSYNEQFF.

The V call is TRBV5-6, the J call TRBJ1-1, with TRBD1 matching 8 bases. Trimming at V came to 0 bases and at J to 0 bases, leaving 4 bases not matched to a gene. Germline CDR1 reads SGHDT; CDR2 reads YYEEEE. There are 16 residues in the CDR3. For the CDR3, the DNA is TGTGCCAGCAGCTTGGACAGGGGGTTCATGAACACTGAAGCTTTCTTT. Protein: CASSLDRGFMNTEAFF.

This chain links TRBV29-1 with TRBJ1-2; 9 bases line up with TRBD1. With 5 bases clipped from V and 8 bases from J, the junction kept 6 bases outside the gene matches. The CDR3 totals 12 residues. Germline V gene lookup returns CDR1 SQVTM and CDR2 ANQGSEA. CDR3 sequence: CSVIPGTGGYTF. Here the CDR3 DNA reads TGCAGCGTTATACCTGGGACAGGGGGCTACACCTTC.

In its sample, this clonotype was seen many times. The chain combines TRBV12-3 or TRBV12-4 with TRBJ2-1; TRBD2 might be the D (5 bases). V lost 3 bases and J 0 bases, leaving 9 bases between the germline ends. This CDR3 is 15 amino acids long. CDR3 region: CASSFFSDSYNEQFF. The DNA for the CDR3 is TGTGCCAGCAGTTTTTTTAGCGACTCCTACAATGAGCAGTTCTTC.

This clonotype was counted many times. The V call is TRBV6-6, the J call TRBJ2-7, with 7 bases matching TRBD1. CDR1 MNHNY and CDR2 SVGAGI come from the germline V gene (reference sequence). The CDR3 totals 16 residues. V lost 3 bases to trimming and J lost 5 bases; unmatched junction nucleotides: 13. The CDR3 is CASSYSFDREGDEQYF. DNA for the CDR3: TGTGCCAGCAGTTATTCTTTCGACAGGGAAGGGGACGAGCAGTACTTC.

The sample holds a few counts of this clonotype. The chain carries TRBV11-2 and TRBJ1-1, with 8 nucleotides matching TRBD1. Looked up from germline, CDR1 is SGHAT and CDR2 is FQNNGV. The CDR3 consists of 16 residues. V was pared by 1 base and J by 4 bases, with 8 bases of the junction left unmatched. The CDR3 loop is CASSLAQQGAPTEAFF. The CDR3 nucleotides are TGTGCCAGCAGCTTAGCCCAGCAGGGGGCGCCCACTGAAGCTTTCTTT.